One T cell receptor beta chain is described in this entry. Its specificity is unknown. This entry is derived from a study of OX40 agonist ivuxolimab in advanced cancers. General study points: Low normalized T-cell clonal expansion also characterized some of the nonresponders. Dose levels from 0.1 to 3.0 mg/kg saw CD4+ and CD8+ blood T cells expand clonally by week 6. The antigen specificity of the peripheral T cells (those that were expanded) was not determined.

The ends lost 4 bases at V and 3 bases at J; junction bases unmatched: 6. This CDR3 contains 14 residues. CDR1 is SGHDT, CDR2 YYEEEE, per germline. Clones were read by immunoSEQ multiplex PCR, and TCRdb kept only the in-frame ones, dropping some. The top ten clones hold around two thirds of a sample with approximately 15,000 clones, roughly 90% of them seen once. The V call is TRBV5-6, the J call TRBJ1-1; TRBD1 matches 7 bases. The specimen comprised CD4+ or CD8+ T cells sorted from blood, sampled in a trial of the OX40 agonist ivuxolimab. This receptor was taken from an adult with an advanced solid tumor such as melanoma, head and neck, liver or kidney cancer. Written as DNA, the CDR3 is TGTGCCAGCAGCCCCACAGGGGCACACACTGAAGCTTTCTTT. Translating gives CASSPTGAHTEAFF. Using reference TRBV5-6 and TRBJ1-1 for the parts outside the CDR3, the full variable domain is DAGVTQSPTHLIKTRGQQVTLRCSPKSGHDTVSWYQQALGQGPQFIFQYYEEEERQRGNFPDRFSGHQFPNYSSELNVNALLLGDSALYLCASSPTGAHTEAFFGQGTRLTVV.